The 4 T cell receptor beta chains below all came from one sample that was sequenced in a study of cytotoxic CD8 clonotypes in ibrutinib-treated CLL. Only in-frame clones appear in the TCRdb table, and some are missing; sequencing was by immunoSEQ multiplex PCR. This table has fewer than 40,000 clones, 68% appearing once. This material consisted of PBMCs, taken at disease progression, from a patient treated with ibrutinib. The receptors stem from a human donor with chronic lymphocytic leukemia.

In its sample, this clone was seen a few times. CDR3 in amino acids: CASSQDTGGVRGYTF. In nucleotides, the CDR3 is TGCGCCAGCAGCCAAGATACAGGGGGCGTTCGTGGCTACACCTTC. This sequence joins TRBV4-3 and TRBJ1-2; 9 bases are shared with TRBD1. Germline V gene lookup returns CDR1 LGHNA and CDR2 YSLEER. V lost 0 bases to trimming and J lost 7 bases; unmatched junction nucleotides: 6. The CDR3 loop spans 15 amino acids.

The chain couples TRBV5-4 to TRBJ2-5; 9 bases are shared with TRBD2. The ends lost 4 bases at V and 2 bases at J; junction bases unmatched: 9. Germline V gives CDR1 SGHNT, CDR2 YYREEE (reference sequence). The CDR3 has 16 amino acids. CDR3 in amino acids: CASSPVGLASQETQYF. CDR3 bases: TGTGCCAGCAGCCCGGTCGGACTAGCGAGTCAAGAGACCCAGTACTTC.

The rearrangement joins TRBV9 to TRBJ1-3; 8 bases map to TRBD1. CDR1 and CDR2 from the germline V gene are SGDLS and YYNGEE. J was trimmed by 4 bases and V by 3 bases; bases with no gene match: 3. This CDR3 is 14 amino acids long. This chain's CDR3 is CASSAGGFGNTIYF. The CDR3 DNA sequence: TGTGCCAGCAGCGCAGGGGGCTTCGGAAACACCATATATTTT.

This clone showed up just once. The genes are TRBV5-6 and TRBJ2-3; the D gene is possibly TRBD2 (6 bases). The V end was cut by 2 bases, the J end by 1 base, with 8 bases between. Germline V CDR1 and CDR2: SGHDT, YYEEEE. The CDR3 consists of 14 residues. CDR3 sequence reads: CASSFSSGTDTQYF. In DNA, the CDR3 is TGTGCCAGCAGCTTCTCTAGCGGCACAGATACGCAGTATTTT.